The 14 T cell receptor beta chains in this list originate from one sample, sequenced in a study of cytomegalovirus exposure and HLA in healthy donors. This PCR relied on a set of 60 Vbeta primers and 13 Jbeta primers. Profiling relied on immunoSEQ multiplex PCR, and the TCRdb table lists in-frame clones only, not all of them. The sample lists roughly 90,000 clones; roughly 84% were seen once. Sequenced input: PBMCs. Receptors were obtained from a man between 18 and 35 years old in good health and CMV-seronegative.

CDR3: CASSPWTSGDLTDTQYF. CDR3 DNA: TGCGCCAGCAGCCCCTGGACTAGCGGAGACCTCACAGATACGCAGTATTTT. The chain carries TRBV5-1 and TRBJ2-3; TRBD2 agrees at 10 bases. Germline V CDR1 and CDR2: SGHRS, YFSETQ. CDR3 length: 17 amino acids. V dropped 4 bases and J dropped 2; count of bases not matched to a gene: 10.

The chain joins TRBV2 to TRBJ1-1; 8 bases fit TRBD1. The CDR3 length is 14 residues. V lost 6 bases and J lost 2; bases outside the gene matches: 5. From germline, CDR1 is SNHLY and CDR2 FYNNEI. This CDR3 reads CASRPDRGNTEAFF. CDR3 DNA: TGTGCCAGCAGGCCCGACAGGGGTAACACTGAAGCTTTCTTT.

The gene calls are TRBV28 and TRBJ1-1, with D possibly TRBD1 on 6 matching bases. This CDR3 has 13 residues. V dropped 7 bases and J dropped 6 bases, with 15 bases sitting between them. Germline CDR1 is MDHEN and CDR2 is SYDVKM. The DNA for the CDR3 is TGTGCCAGCAACCTACAGGGCGGGTCTGAAGCTTTCTTT. It encodes CASNLQGGSEAFF.

The chain is built from TRBV2 and TRBJ1-1; D possibly corresponds to TRBD1 (6 bases). CDR3 length: 14 amino acids. Germline V gene data show CDR1 as SNHLY and CDR2 as FYNNEI. V was trimmed by 4 bases and J by 2 bases, leaving 11 bases between them. CDR3 region: CASSVRTDNTEAFF. Here the CDR3 DNA reads TGTGCCAGCAGTGTTCGGACAGATAACACTGAAGCTTTCTTT.

The chain links TRBV28 to TRBJ2-1, with 8 bases that match TRBD2. This CDR3 is 13 amino acids long. The junction had 8 bases not matched to a gene; V was cut back by 1 base and J by 15 bases. Germline V lookup: CDR1 MDHEN, CDR2 SYDVKM. The CDR3 DNA reads as TGTGCCAGCAGTTTATCCCCCTGGCGGGAGGCGTTCTTC. Translated: CASSLSPWREAFF.

The count of this clone is one. The chain uses TRBV9 and TRBJ2-3; D is possibly TRBD2 (6 bases). V lost 3 bases and J 0 bases, leaving 14 bases between the germline ends. This CDR3 is 16 amino acids long. Per the germline V gene, CDR1 is SGDLS and CDR2 is YYNGEE. Written as DNA, the CDR3 is TGTGCCAGCAGCGCCGGCTCGCGGGAAAGCACAGATACGCAGTATTTT. It encodes CASSAGSRESTDTQYF.

The J gene is TRBJ1-6, the V gene TRBV7-9; 8 bases are a match to TRBD1. There are 15 residues in the CDR3. Germline values: CDR1 SEHNR, CDR2 FQNEAQ (reference sequence). V was pared by 3 bases and J by 8 bases, with 6 bases of the junction left unmatched. The CDR3 DNA is TGTGCCAGCAGCTTTGGACAGGGAGAGGATTCACCCCTCCACTTT. Its translation: CASSFGQGEDSPLHF.

The CDR3 protein is CASSDSGQGASPLHF. CDR3 coding DNA: TGTGCCAGCAGTGACTCGGGACAGGGGGCTTCACCCCTCCACTTT. The rearrangement joins TRBV6-4 to TRBJ1-6; TRBD1 agrees at 12 bases. Germline V CDR1 and CDR2: MRHNA, SNTAGT. Trimming took 0 bases from V and 9 from J; bases not matched to a gene: 0. The CDR3 loop spans 15 amino acids.

V gene TRBV5-1 combines with J gene TRBJ2-7, with TRBD2 matching 7 bases. J gave up 2 bases and V 6 bases, and 5 bases lay outside the gene matches. The CDR3 has 13 residues. Germline values: CDR1 SGHRS, CDR2 YFSETQ. DNA for the CDR3: TGCGCCAGCACTCGGGGGGAAACCTACGAGCAGTACTTC. Translated: CASTRGETYEQYF.

V and J are TRBV25-1 and TRBJ2-2; TRBD1 might be the D (5 bases). The CDR3 spans 18 residues. Trimming took 0 bases from V and 4 from J, leaving 18 bases between them. The germline CDR1 and CDR2 sequences are MGHDK and SYGVNS. The CDR3 reads CASSEYKPTETSTGELFF. In DNA, the CDR3 is TGTGCCAGCAGTGAATATAAACCGACAGAAACTTCCACCGGGGAGCTGTTTTTT.

This chain joins TRBV7-9 and TRBJ2-1, with 7 bases that match TRBD2. CDR1 is SEHNR and CDR2 is FQNEAQ in the germline V gene (reference sequence). The CDR3 is made up of 13 amino acids. V gave up 7 bases and J gave up 9 bases; unmatched junction bases: 9. CDR3 residues: CASKGGSIGEQFF. The CDR3 nucleotides read TGTGCCAGCAAGGGCGGGAGCATTGGTGAGCAGTTCTTC.

The CDR3 DNA reads as TGTGCCACCAGCAGAGAAGCGGGGGGATCTGGCTACACCTTC. It codes for CATSREAGGSGYTF. The rearrangement uses TRBV15 and TRBJ1-2; a possible D gene is TRBD1 (5 bases). The germline gives CDR1 LNHNV, CDR2 YYDKDF (reference sequence). V shed 0 bases and J shed 7 bases, with 12 bases lying between them. The CDR3 sequence is 14 residues long. The full variable domain, with the rest looked up from reference TRBV15 and TRBJ1-2, is DAMVIQNPRYQVTQFGKPVTLSCSQTLNHNVMYWYQQKSSQAPKLLFHYYDKDFNNEADTPDNFQSRRPNTSFCFLDIRSPGLGDTAMYLCATSREAGGSGYTFGSGTRLTVV.

The chain couples TRBV6-5 to TRBJ2-7, with D possibly being TRBD2 (6 bases). This CDR3 comprises 15 residues. Germline-derived CDR1 and CDR2 are MNHEY and SVGAGI. The V end lost 5 bases, the J end lost 9 bases, and 23 bases lay between the germline ends. CDR3: CASSPLGGSRSGQYF. In DNA, the CDR3 is TGTGCCAGCAGTCCTCTGGGAGGATCAAGGTCCGGGCAGTACTTC.

The chain has TRBV23-1 and TRBJ2-5; tentatively, D is TRBD2 (6 bases). Being an ORF, TRBV23-1 has a function that is uncertain. The CDR3 is 15 residues long. V shed 6 bases and J shed 1 base, with 15 bases lying between them. In DNA, the CDR3 is TGCGCCAGCAGCCCCCGGGAGCCAACCCAAGAGACCCAGTACTTC. This translates into CASSPREPTQETQYF.